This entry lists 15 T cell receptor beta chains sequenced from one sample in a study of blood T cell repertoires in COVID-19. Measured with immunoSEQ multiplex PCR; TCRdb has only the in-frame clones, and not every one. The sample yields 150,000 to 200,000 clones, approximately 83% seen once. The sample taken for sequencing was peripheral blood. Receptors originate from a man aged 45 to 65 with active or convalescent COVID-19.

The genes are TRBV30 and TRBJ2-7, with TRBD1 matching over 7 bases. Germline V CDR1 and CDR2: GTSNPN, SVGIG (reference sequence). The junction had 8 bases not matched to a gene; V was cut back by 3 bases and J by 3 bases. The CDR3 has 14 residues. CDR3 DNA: TGTGCCTGGAGCCCGAGACAGGGTAACTACGAGCAGTACTTC. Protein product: CAWSPRQGNYEQYF.

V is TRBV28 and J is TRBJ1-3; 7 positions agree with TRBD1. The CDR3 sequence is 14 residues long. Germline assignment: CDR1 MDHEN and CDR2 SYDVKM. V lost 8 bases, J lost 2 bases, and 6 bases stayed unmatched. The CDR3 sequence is CASGTVQAGNTIYF. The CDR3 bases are TGTGCCAGCGGGACAGTCCAGGCTGGAAACACCATATATTTT.

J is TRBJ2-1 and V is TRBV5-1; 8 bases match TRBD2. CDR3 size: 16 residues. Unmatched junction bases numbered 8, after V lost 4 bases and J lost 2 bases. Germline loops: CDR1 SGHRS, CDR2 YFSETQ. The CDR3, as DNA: TGCGCCAGCAGCGACATACTAGCGGCCACCTACAATGAGCAGTTCTTC. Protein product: CASSDILAATYNEQFF.

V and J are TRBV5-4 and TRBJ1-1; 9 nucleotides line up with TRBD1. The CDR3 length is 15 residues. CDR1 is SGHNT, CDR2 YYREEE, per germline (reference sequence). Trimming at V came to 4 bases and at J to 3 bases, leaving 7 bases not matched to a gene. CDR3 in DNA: TGTGCCAGCAGCGACGGACAGGGGAGGTACACTGAAGCTTTCTTT. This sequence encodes CASSDGQGRYTEAFF. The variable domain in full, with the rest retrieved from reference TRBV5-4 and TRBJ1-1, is ETGVTQSPTHLIKTRGQQVTLRCSSQSGHNTVSWYQQALGQGPQFIFQYYREEENGRGNFPPRFSGLQFPNYSSELNVNALELDDSALYLCASSDGQGRYTEAFFGQGTRLTVV.

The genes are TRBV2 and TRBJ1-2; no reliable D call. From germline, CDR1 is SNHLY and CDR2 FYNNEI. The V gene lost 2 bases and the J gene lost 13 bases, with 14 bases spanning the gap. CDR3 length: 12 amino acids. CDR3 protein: CASSERRAGCTF. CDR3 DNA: TGTGCCAGCAGTGAACGGAGGGCCGGATGCACCTTC.

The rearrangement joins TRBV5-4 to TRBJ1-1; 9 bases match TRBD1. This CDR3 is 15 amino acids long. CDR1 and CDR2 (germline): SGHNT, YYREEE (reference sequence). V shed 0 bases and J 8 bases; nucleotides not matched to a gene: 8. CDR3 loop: CASSLDPQGAKEAFF. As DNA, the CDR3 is TGTGCCAGCAGCTTGGACCCACAGGGGGCTAAGGAAGCTTTCTTT.

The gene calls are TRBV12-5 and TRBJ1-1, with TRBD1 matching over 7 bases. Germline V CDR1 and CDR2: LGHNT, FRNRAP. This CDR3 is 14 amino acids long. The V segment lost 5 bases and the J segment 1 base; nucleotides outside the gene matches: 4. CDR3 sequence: CASGQGGGNTEAFF. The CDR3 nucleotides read TGTGCTAGTGGTCAAGGGGGCGGGAACACTGAAGCTTTCTTT.

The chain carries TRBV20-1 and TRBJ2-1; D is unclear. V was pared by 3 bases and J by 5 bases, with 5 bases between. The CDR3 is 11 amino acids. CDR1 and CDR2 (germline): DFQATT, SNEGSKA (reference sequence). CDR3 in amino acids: CSASRNNEQFF. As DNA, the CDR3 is TGCAGTGCTAGTCGTAACAATGAGCAGTTCTTC.

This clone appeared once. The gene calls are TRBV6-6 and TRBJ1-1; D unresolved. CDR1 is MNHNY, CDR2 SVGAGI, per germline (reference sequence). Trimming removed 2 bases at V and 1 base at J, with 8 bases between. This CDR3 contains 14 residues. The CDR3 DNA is TGTGCCAGCAGTTACCCGGAGGAGAACACTGAAGCTTTCTTT. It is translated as CASSYPEENTEAFF.

In nucleotides, the CDR3 is TGTGCCAGCAGCCGGGGCCCCGGGGGAACTAATGAAAAACTGTTTTTT. This encodes CASSRGPGGTNEKLFF. The chain recombines TRBV3-1 (or the pseudogene TRBV3-2) with TRBJ1-4, with D maybe TRBD1 (5 bases). The CDR3 covers 16 residues. The germline gives CDR1 LGHDT, CDR2 YNNKEL (reference sequence). Between the trimmed V and J ends, which lost 4 bases and 1 base, there was a span of 13 bases.

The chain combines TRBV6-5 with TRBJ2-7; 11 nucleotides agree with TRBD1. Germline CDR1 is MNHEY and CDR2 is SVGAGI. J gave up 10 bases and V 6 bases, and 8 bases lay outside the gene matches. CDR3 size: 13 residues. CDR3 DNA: TGTGCCAGCAGCACCGGGACAGGGGGACTCCAGTACTTC. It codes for CASSTGTGGLQYF.

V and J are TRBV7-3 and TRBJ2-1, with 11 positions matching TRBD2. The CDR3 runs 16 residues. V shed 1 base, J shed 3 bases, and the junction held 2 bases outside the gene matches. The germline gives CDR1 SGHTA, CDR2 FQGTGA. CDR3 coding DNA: TGTGCCAGCAGCTTAAGGGGGACTAGCGGCTACAATGAGCAGTTCTTC. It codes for CASSLRGTSGYNEQFF. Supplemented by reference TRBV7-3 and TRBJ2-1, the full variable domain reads GAGVSQTPSNKVTEKGKYVELRCDPISGHTALYWYRQSLGQGPEFLIYFQGTGAADDSGLPNDRFFAVRPEGSVSTLKIQRTERGDSAVYLCASSLRGTSGYNEQFFGPGTRLTVL.

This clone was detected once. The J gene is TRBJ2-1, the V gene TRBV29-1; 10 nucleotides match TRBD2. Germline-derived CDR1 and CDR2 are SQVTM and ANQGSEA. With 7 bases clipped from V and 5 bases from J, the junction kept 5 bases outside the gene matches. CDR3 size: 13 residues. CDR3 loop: CSGGLAPDNEQFF. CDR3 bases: TGCAGCGGGGGACTAGCGCCCGACAATGAGCAGTTCTTC.

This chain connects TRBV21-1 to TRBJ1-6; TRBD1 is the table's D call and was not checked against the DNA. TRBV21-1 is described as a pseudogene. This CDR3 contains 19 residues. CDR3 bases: TGTGCCAGCAGCAAAGAAGGACAGGGAGATGTTCGGAGTCGGTCACCCCTCCACTTT. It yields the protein CASSKEGQGDVRSRSPLHF.

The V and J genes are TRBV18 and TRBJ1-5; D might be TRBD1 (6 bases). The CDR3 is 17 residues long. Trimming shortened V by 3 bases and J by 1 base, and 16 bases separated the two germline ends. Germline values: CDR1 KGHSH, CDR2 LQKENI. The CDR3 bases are TGTGCCAGCTCACCTCTAGGGGGGGGAGGAAGCAATCAGCCCCAGCATTTT. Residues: CASSPLGGGGSNQPQHF.